This entry lists 25 T cell receptor beta chains sequenced from one sample in a study of OX40 agonist ivuxolimab in advanced cancers. The repertoire was sequenced with immunoSEQ multiplex PCR; TCRdb's copy has only in-frame clones and lacks some. The data show roughly 81,000 clones, with 75% to 90% seen just once and approximately 5.1% held by the top ten. Sequenced here: CD4+ or CD8+ T cells sorted from blood, sampled in a trial of the OX40 agonist ivuxolimab. The receptors stem from an adult with an advanced solid tumor such as melanoma, head and neck, liver or kidney cancer.

The chain joins TRBV4-3 to TRBJ2-3; 14 positions agree with TRBD2. The CDR3 loop spans 18 amino acids. CDR1 is LGHNA, CDR2 YSLEER, per germline. After removal of 4 bases from V and 7 bases from J, the junction contained 13 bases not matched to a gene. DNA of the CDR3: TGCGCCAGCAGCCGAACCGGGACTAGCGGGGGTGAGAGGAATACGCAGTATTTT. This gives the protein CASSRTGTSGGERNTQYF.

The chain has TRBV6-1 and TRBJ2-7; D remains unclear. The CDR3 runs 13 residues. Germline lookup yields CDR1 MNHNS and CDR2 SASEGT. The V gene lost 5 bases and the J gene lost 6 bases, with 14 bases spanning the gap. This chain's CDR3 is CASSLGFGPEQYF. CDR3 bases: TGTGCCAGCAGTCTGGGCTTCGGCCCCGAGCAGTACTTC.

This clone was counted a few times. The V gene is TRBV15, the J gene TRBJ1-1; 9 bases are shared with TRBD1. With V trimmed by 3 bases and J by 11 bases, 10 bases remained unmatched. Germline CDR1 and CDR2: LNHNV and YYDKDF (reference sequence). This CDR3 is 14 amino acids long. CDR3 residues: CATSSTGGRLQAFF. In nucleotides, the CDR3 is TGTGCCACCAGCAGTACAGGGGGCCGCTTGCAGGCTTTCTTT. Combining the CDR3 with reference TRBV15 and TRBJ1-1 gives the whole variable domain DAMVIQNPRYQVTQFGKPVTLSCSQTLNHNVMYWYQQKSSQAPKLLFHYYDKDFNNEADTPDNFQSRRPNTSFCFLDIRSPGLGDTAMYLCATSSTGGRLQAFFGQGTRLTVV.

The count of this clone is one. The chain combines TRBV5-4 with TRBJ1-1, with no clear D. Trimming left V 1 base short and J 0 bases short, with 7 bases between. CDR1 SGHNT and CDR2 YYREEE come from the germline V gene (reference sequence). The CDR3 runs 14 residues. The CDR3 DNA reads TGTGCCAGCAGCTTGTGGGGATTGAACACTGAAGCTTTCTTT. It yields the protein CASSLWGLNTEAFF. Complete variable domain (other parts from reference TRBV5-4 and TRBJ1-1): ETGVTQSPTHLIKTRGQQVTLRCSSQSGHNTVSWYQQALGQGPQFIFQYYREEENGRGNFPPRFSGLQFPNYSSELNVNALELDDSALYLCASSLWGLNTEAFFGQGTRLTVV.

Here the CDR3 reads CASSAGNYGYTF. The CDR3 DNA follows: TGTGCCAGCAGCGCGGGGAACTATGGCTACACCTTC. The V call is TRBV6-6, the J call TRBJ1-2; D is ambiguous. CDR1 is MNHNY, CDR2 SVGAGI, per germline (reference sequence). V was clipped by 6 bases and J by 2 bases, with 7 bases between them. The CDR3 is 12 residues long.

The chain recombines TRBV12-5 with TRBJ1-2, with 7 bases lining up with TRBD1. Germline V gives CDR1 LGHNT, CDR2 FRNRAP. Trimming removed 6 bases from V and 5 bases from J; junction bases left unmatched: 6. This CDR3 is built from 13 residues. The CDR3 spells CASGRLTGYGYTF. The CDR3 DNA follows: TGTGCTAGTGGCCGCTTGACAGGGTATGGCTACACCTTC.

The chain combines TRBV11-3 with TRBJ1-1, with D tentatively TRBD1 (5 bases). V lost 4 bases to trimming and J lost 4 bases, with 13 bases between them. In germline, CDR1 is SGHNT, CDR2 YENEEA. The CDR3 length is 14 residues. The CDR3 region is CASSSIPGITEAFF. The CDR3 nucleotides read TGTGCCAGCAGCTCCATACCAGGGATCACTGAAGCTTTCTTT.

This rearrangement joins TRBV5-4 to TRBJ2-5; 8 bases are shared with TRBD1. With 4 bases clipped from V and 6 bases from J, the junction kept 11 bases outside the gene matches. Germline lookup yields CDR1 SGHNT and CDR2 YYREEE (reference sequence). The CDR3 contains 15 residues. The CDR3 DNA sequence: TGTGCCAGCAGCCTTGGACAGGGACAATCGCAGACCCAGTACTTC. Amino acids: CASSLGQGQSQTQYF.

This chain connects TRBV7-2 to TRBJ2-5; 13 nucleotides match TRBD2. Judging by the DNA end, TRBJ2-7 fits better; the J call may be wrong. This CDR3 contains 16 residues. Per germline, CDR1 SGHTA and CDR2 FQGNSA. The CDR3 DNA reads TGTGCCAGCAGCGGAAGACTAGCGGGAGGCATCTACGAGCAGTACTTC. Amino acids: CASSGRLAGGIYEQYF.

This sequence joins TRBV27 and TRBJ1-3; the D gene is possibly TRBD1 (6 bases). There are 14 residues in the CDR3. The germline V gene has CDR1 MNHEY and CDR2 SMNVEV (reference sequence). Between the trimmed V and J ends, which lost 2 bases and 6 bases, there was a span of 11 bases. The CDR3 sequence: CASSLGGPTNTIYF. CDR3 nucleotide sequence: TGTGCCAGCAGTTTAGGGGGGCCCACAAACACCATATATTTT.

This rearrangement joins TRBV10-3 to TRBJ2-3, with D tentatively TRBD2 (6 bases). The length of the CDR3 is 14 residues. With 8 bases removed from V and 3 bases from J, the gap between germline ends came to 15 bases. The germline CDR1 and CDR2 sequences are ENHRY and SYGVKD. As DNA, the CDR3 is TGTGCCATCGGGGCTGACGGGAGAACAGATACGCAGTATTTT. Translating gives CAIGADGRTDTQYF.

This clone has just a few counts. The chain employs TRBV6-5 and TRBJ1-2; 7 bases are shared with TRBD1. Trimming took 2 bases from V and 0 from J; bases not matched to a gene: 6. This CDR3 contains 16 residues. Germline V gives CDR1 MNHEY, CDR2 SVGAGI. The DNA of the CDR3 is TGTGCCAGCAGTTACGGGGCAGGGGGAGCTAACTATGGCTACACCTTC. This encodes CASSYGAGGANYGYTF.

V gene TRBV28 combines with J gene TRBJ1-2; D is ambiguous. The CDR3 length is 15 residues. The germline V gene has CDR1 MDHEN and CDR2 SYDVKM. Trimming took 5 bases from V and 0 from J, leaving 13 bases between them. The CDR3 loop reads CASSGRARANYGYTF. CDR3 bases: TGTGCCAGCAGTGGGAGGGCTCGAGCTAACTATGGCTACACCTTC.

V and J are TRBV7-2 and TRBJ2-7, with no clear D. Germline V lookup: CDR1 SGHTA, CDR2 FQGNSA. With 2 bases removed from V and 3 bases from J, the gap between germline ends came to 11 bases. The CDR3 has 14 amino acids. The CDR3 loop is CASSLNAGVYEQYF. The CDR3 region has the DNA TGTGCCAGCAGCTTAAACGCAGGAGTCTACGAGCAGTACTTC.

CDR3 DNA sequence: TGTGCCAGCAGACCGGGACTAGCGGGGACCGGGGAGCTGTTTTTT. Its protein is CASRPGLAGTGELFF. V is TRBV7-2 and J is TRBJ2-2; 13 bases fit TRBD2. From germline, CDR1 is SGHTA and CDR2 FQGNSA. CDR3 length: 15 residues. V gave up 6 bases and J gave up 5 bases; unmatched junction bases: 3.

This clone has only a few counts. The gene calls are TRBV7-2 and TRBJ2-1; no clear D gene. V lost 0 bases and J lost 8, with 8 bases in between. The CDR3 has 13 amino acids. Looked up from germline, CDR1 is SGHTA and CDR2 is FQGNSA. The CDR3 DNA reads TGTGCCAGCAGCTTAGCTCGGCGGTATGAGCAGTTCTTC. This translates into CASSLARRYEQFF.

A single count supports this clone. The rearrangement links TRBV7-2 to TRBJ2-3, with no clear D. The V gene's germline CDR1 is SGHTA and CDR2 FQGNSA. Trimming pared 5 bases from V and 6 bases from J, leaving 12 bases between. This CDR3 has 13 amino acids. The CDR3 DNA reads TGTGCCAGCAGCCCCTGGCCCCTCGATACGCAGTATTTT. As protein: CASSPWPLDTQYF.

This chain connects TRBV7-2 to TRBJ2-5, with a possible D match to TRBD1 (6 bases). The J call may be wrong; the DNA end is better matched by TRBJ2-7. CDR1 and CDR2 (germline): SGHTA, FQGNSA. The CDR3 extends over 14 amino acids. The CDR3 DNA reads TGTGCCAGCAGCGGGGGCCTCGCCTTCTACGAGCAGTACTTC. Encoded protein: CASSGGLAFYEQYF.

V is TRBV10-3 and J is TRBJ2-7, with a possible D match to TRBD2 (6 bases). This CDR3 contains 17 residues. Germline CDR1 and CDR2: ENHRY and SYGVKD. Trimming shortened V by 0 bases and J by 3 bases, and 18 bases separated the two germline ends. CDR3 bases: TGTGCCATCAGTGAGTCCCGGGACCTCGGGGGATACTACGAGCAGTACTTC. Protein sequence: CAISESRDLGGYYEQYF.

The V and J genes are TRBV5-1 and TRBJ1-1, with D unresolved. In germline, CDR1 is SGHRS, CDR2 YFSETQ. Trimming removed 2 bases at V and 0 bases at J, with 8 bases between. The CDR3 length is 14 residues. The DNA for the CDR3 is TGCGCCAGCAGCTTCGGGGAGGTGAACACTGAAGCTTTCTTT. It translates to CASSFGEVNTEAFF.

The genes are TRBV6-6 and TRBJ2-7, with TRBD1 matching over 7 bases. The junction had 7 bases not matched to a gene; V was cut back by 7 bases and J by 1 base. Germline V CDR1 and CDR2: MNHNY, SVGAGI (reference sequence). The CDR3 has 14 residues. CDR3 in amino acids: CASKTGSDSYEQYF. CDR3 DNA: TGTGCCAGCAAGACAGGGAGTGATTCCTACGAGCAGTACTTC.

This chain links TRBV9 with TRBJ1-5; D is unresolved. V gave up 0 bases and J gave up 4 bases, with 8 bases separating them. CDR1 SGDLS and CDR2 YYNGEE come from the germline V gene. The CDR3 is made up of 14 amino acids. CDR3 loop: CASSVGGYNQPQHF. In DNA, the CDR3 is TGTGCCAGCAGCGTAGGAGGTTATAATCAGCCCCAGCATTTT.

This clone has only a few counts. The chain is built from TRBV9 and TRBJ2-7; 8 bases fit TRBD2. This CDR3 is 13 amino acids long. From germline, CDR1 is SGDLS and CDR2 YYNGEE. V was clipped by 4 bases and J by 6 bases; unmatched bases: 6. In DNA, the CDR3 is TGTGCCAGCAGCTCCGGGGGGGGGTTCGAGCAGTACTTC. Translating gives CASSSGGGFEQYF.

V usage is TRBV5-1 and J usage is TRBJ2-6, with D possibly TRBD1 on 6 matching bases. V shed 0 bases and J shed 0 bases, with 16 bases lying between them. Germline V gene lookup returns CDR1 SGHRS and CDR2 YFSETQ. The CDR3 contains 19 residues. CDR3 residues: CASSLVGGLASSGANVLTF. The CDR3 DNA reads TGCGCCAGCAGCTTGGTAGGGGGTCTTGCGTCCTCTGGGGCCAACGTCCTGACTTTC.

The chain links TRBV19 to TRBJ2-2; the D is unclear. CDR3 length equals 11 residues. Trimming removed 2 bases from V and 5 bases from J, with 0 bases in between. Germline V gene lookup returns CDR1 LNHDA and CDR2 SQIVND (reference sequence). CDR3 sequence (DNA): TGTGCCAGTAGTATAACCGGGGAGCTGTTTTTT. Its protein product is CASSITGELFF.